The 14 T cell receptor beta chains in this list originate from one sample, sequenced in a study of blood T cells in healthy people across ages. Then a second PCR, running roughly 7 to 11 cycles, was carried out with a sample-barcoded 5' primer and a J-beta primer mix. TCRdb re-called the 5' RACE reads with MiXCR, one entry per CDR3 protein. The data show approximately 880,000 distinct CDR3 sequences, approximately 49% seen once. The sequencing input was blood. The origin of the receptors is a man aged 25-45 years in good health.

The gene calls are TRBV4-1 and TRBJ2-1; D possibly corresponds to TRBD1 (6 bases). V lost 1 base to trimming and J lost 3 bases, with 10 bases between them. Looked up from germline, CDR1 is MGHRA and CDR2 is YSYEKL. The CDR3 has 15 residues. Here the CDR3 reads CASSQVGTYYNEQFF. CDR3 bases: TGCGCCAGCAGCCAAGTGGGGACATACTACAATGAGCAGTTCTTC.

As concerns this clonotype: The junction and the germline gene differ at one end; a read error may be behind it. V is TRBV6-1 and J is TRBJ2-6, with a weak D call TRBD1 (6 bases). The CDR3 consists of 16 residues. Germline V gives CDR1 MNHNS, CDR2 SASEGT. The chain's CDR3 is CASSGSGAAGANVPTF. As DNA, the CDR3 is TGTGCCAGCAGTGGATCAGGGGCAGCTGGGGCCAACGTCCCGACTTTC.

The chain recombines TRBV10-3 with TRBJ2-3, with D hard to call. Trimming took off 6 bases at V and 4 bases at J, with 11 bases between the two ends. Germline V gene data show CDR1 as ENHRY and CDR2 as SYGVKD. This CDR3 region has 13 residues. Here the CDR3 DNA reads TGTGCCATCAGGAATGGGGTGGCAGATACGCAGTATTTT. Translating it yields CAIRNGVADTQYF.

The V gene is TRBV3-1, the J gene TRBJ2-1, with 9 positions matching TRBD2. The J call is uncertain, as TRBJ2-7 better fits the DNA end. The CDR3 covers 14 residues. Germline CDR1 reads LGHDT; CDR2 reads YNNKEL (reference sequence). The DNA of the CDR3 is TGTGCCAGCAGCCAAGGCCGACTAGCGGACGAGCAGTACTTC. Protein product: CASSQGRLADEQYF.

The chain employs TRBV6-2 or TRBV6-3 and TRBJ2-7, with TRBD1 matching over 9 bases. The CDR3 covers 14 residues. Germline assignment: CDR1 MNHEY and CDR2 SVGEGT. After removal of 4 bases from V and 5 bases from J, the junction contained 6 bases not matched to a gene. CDR3 sequence: CASSFRDRDHEQYF. CDR3 bases: TGTGCCAGCAGTTTCCGGGACAGGGACCACGAGCAGTACTTC.

At least ten counts were recorded for this clonotype. V is TRBV29-1 and J is TRBJ2-7; the D is unclear. Germline CDR1 SQVTM, CDR2 ANQGSEA. The CDR3 is made up of 14 amino acids. V gave up 2 bases and J gave up 5 bases, with 16 bases separating them. The CDR3 coding sequence is TGCAGCGTTGAATTTGTGGGTATTGGGGACGAGCAGTACTTC. Translating gives CSVEFVGIGDEQYF.

This clonotype was recorded a few times. V and J are TRBV3-1 and TRBJ2-4; 10 positions agree with TRBD2. The J call may not be correct, given that the DNA end is closer to TRBJ2-7. Germline V gene sequence: CDR1 LGHDT, CDR2 YNNKEL (reference sequence). The CDR3 has 15 amino acids. CDR3: CASSQAGTSVNEQYF. The CDR3, as DNA: TGTGCCAGCAGCCAAGCCGGGACTAGCGTCAACGAGCAGTACTTC.

The chain combines TRBV9 with TRBJ2-1, with D tentatively TRBD1 (6 bases). Per the germline V gene, CDR1 is SGDLS and CDR2 is YYNGEE. The CDR3 runs to 16 residues. V lost 4 bases and J 8 bases, leaving 22 bases between the germline ends. CDR3 region: CASSPNTGRTGHEQFF. In DNA form, the CDR3 reads TGTGCCAGCAGCCCCAACACAGGGAGAACGGGGCATGAGCAGTTCTTC.

For this clonotype: The junction departs from the called germline gene at one end, perhaps through a read error. This sequence joins TRBV4-1 and TRBJ2-1; 7 bases align to TRBD2. Per the germline V gene, CDR1 is MGHRA and CDR2 is YSYEKL. The CDR3 contains 15 residues. In DNA form, the CDR3 reads TGCGCCAGCCGCCAAGCGGGACCCATTTACAATGAGCAGTTCTTC. Encoded protein: CASRQAGPIYNEQFF.

J is TRBJ2-7 and V is TRBV18, with D possibly being TRBD1 (5 bases). The CDR3 totals 17 residues. Germline-derived CDR1 and CDR2 are KGHSH and LQKENI. V lost 4 bases to trimming and J lost 1 base, with 20 bases between them. CDR3 amino acids: CASSRNQGPGPSYEQYF. The CDR3 bases are TGTGCCAGCTCACGGAACCAGGGCCCAGGGCCTTCCTACGAGCAGTACTTC.

This clonotype showed up just a few times. DNA of the CDR3: TGTGCCAGCAGTCAACCACCGGCCGGCGAGCAGTACTTC. Its translation is CASSQPPAGEQYF. V gene TRBV6-5 combines with J gene TRBJ2-7; D call uncertain. Germline CDR1 is MNHEY and CDR2 is SVGAGI. The germline V and J ends were trimmed by 5 bases and 6 bases, with 14 bases remaining between them. This CDR3 has 13 amino acids.

V is TRBV6-1 and J is TRBJ2-1; tentatively, D is TRBD1 (5 bases). There are 14 residues in the CDR3. Deletions cut 1 base from V and 8 bases from J, with 12 bases between. CDR1 is MNHNS and CDR2 is SASEGT in the germline V gene. CDR3 in amino acids: CASSEGQGTYEQFF. The CDR3 nucleotides are TGTGCCAGCAGTGAAGGGCAGGGTACGTATGAGCAGTTCTTC.

The chain links TRBV10-3 to TRBJ2-1; 12 bases line up with TRBD2. V lost 6 bases to trimming and J lost 4 bases; unmatched junction nucleotides: 4. The CDR3 spans 15 residues. CDR1 and CDR2 from the germline V gene are ENHRY and SYGVKD. The CDR3 loop is CAISETSGGYNEQFF. The CDR3 DNA is TGTGCCATCAGCGAAACTAGCGGGGGGTACAATGAGCAGTTCTTC.

The rearrangement joins TRBV10-3 to TRBJ1-2; no firm D call. Germline V gene data show CDR1 as ENHRY and CDR2 as SYGVKD. Trimming pared 6 bases from V and 1 base from J, leaving 6 bases between. The CDR3 covers 12 residues. The CDR3, as DNA: TGTGCCATCAGCGGGAGTAACTATGGCTACACCTTC. Protein product: CAISGSNYGYTF.